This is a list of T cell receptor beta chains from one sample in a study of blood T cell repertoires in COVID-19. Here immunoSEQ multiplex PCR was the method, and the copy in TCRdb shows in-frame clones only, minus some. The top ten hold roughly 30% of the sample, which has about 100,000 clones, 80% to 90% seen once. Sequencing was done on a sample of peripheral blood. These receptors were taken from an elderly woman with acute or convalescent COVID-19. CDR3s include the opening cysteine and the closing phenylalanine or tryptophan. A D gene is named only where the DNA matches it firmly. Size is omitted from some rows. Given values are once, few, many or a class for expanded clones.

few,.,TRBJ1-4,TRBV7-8,TGTGCCAGCAGCTACCGGAGAGAAAAACTGTTTTTT,CASSYRREKLFF
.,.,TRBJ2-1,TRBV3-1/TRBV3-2,TGTGCCAGCAGCCGGACACTTTACAATGAGCAGTTCTTC,CASSRTLYNEQFF
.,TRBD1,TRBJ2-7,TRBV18,TGTGCCAGCTCACCACGGCGGACAGGGTACGAGCAGTACTTC,CASSPRRTGYEQYF
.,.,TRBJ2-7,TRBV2,TGTGCCAGCAGTGAAGATGGTGCCAGGGGTCCCTACGAGCAGTACTTC,CASSEDGARGPYEQYF
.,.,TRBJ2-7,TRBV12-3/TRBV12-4,TGTGCCAGCAGCTCGACAGAGACCGAGCAGTACTTC,CASSSTETEQYF
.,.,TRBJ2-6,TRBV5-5,TGTGCCAGCAGCTTCGCGGGTGGGGCCAACGTCCTGACTTTC,CASSFAGGANVLTF
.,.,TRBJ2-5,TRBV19,TGTGCCAGTAGTAATAGCGTAGAGACCCAGTACTTC,CASSNSVETQYF
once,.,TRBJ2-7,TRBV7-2,TGTGCCAGCAGCCCCTTGATTGGGGGGGCGCTCTCCTACGAGCAGTACTTC,CASSPLIGGALSYEQYF
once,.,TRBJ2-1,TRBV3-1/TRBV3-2,TGTGCCAGCAGCCAAGCCTTCGGGGGTACCTACAATGAGCAGTTCTTC,CASSQAFGGTYNEQFF
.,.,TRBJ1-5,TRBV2,TGTGCCAGCAGTGAAGGACCGGGTCAGCCCCAGCATTTT,CASSEGPGQPQHF